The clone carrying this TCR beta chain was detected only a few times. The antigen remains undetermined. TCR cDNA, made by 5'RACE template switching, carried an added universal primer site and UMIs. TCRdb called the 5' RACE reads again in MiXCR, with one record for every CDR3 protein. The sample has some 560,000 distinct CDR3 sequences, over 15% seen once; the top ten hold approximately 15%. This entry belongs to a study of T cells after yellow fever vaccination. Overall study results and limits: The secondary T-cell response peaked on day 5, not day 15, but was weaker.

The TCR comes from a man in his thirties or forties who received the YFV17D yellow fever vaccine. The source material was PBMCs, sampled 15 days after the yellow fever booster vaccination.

In DNA, the CDR3 is TGCAGCGTGGGCCGGGCGATCAATGAGCAGTTCTTC. This codes for CSVGRAINEQFF. V and J are TRBV29-1 and TRBJ2-1; D not certain. Germline V lookup: CDR1 SQVTM, CDR2 ANQGSEA. The germline V and J ends were trimmed by 6 bases and 6 bases, with 12 bases remaining between them. The CDR3 extends over 12 amino acids.